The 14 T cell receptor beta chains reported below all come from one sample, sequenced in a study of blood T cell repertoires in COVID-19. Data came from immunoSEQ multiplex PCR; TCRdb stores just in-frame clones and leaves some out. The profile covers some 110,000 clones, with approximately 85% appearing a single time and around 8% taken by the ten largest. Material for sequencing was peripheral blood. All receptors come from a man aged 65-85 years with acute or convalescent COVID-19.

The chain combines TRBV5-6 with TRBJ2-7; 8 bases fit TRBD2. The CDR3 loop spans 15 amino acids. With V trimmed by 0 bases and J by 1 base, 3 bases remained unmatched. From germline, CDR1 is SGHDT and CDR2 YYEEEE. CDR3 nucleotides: TGTGCCAGCAGCTTGGATCTAGCGGGTTCCTACGAGCAGTACTTC. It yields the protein CASSLDLAGSYEQYF.

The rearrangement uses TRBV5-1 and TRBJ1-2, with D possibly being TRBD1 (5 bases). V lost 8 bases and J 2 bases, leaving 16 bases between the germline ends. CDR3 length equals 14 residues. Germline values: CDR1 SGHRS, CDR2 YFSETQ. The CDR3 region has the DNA TGCGCCAGTACCCAACGGGGGGGAAACTATGGCTACACCTTC. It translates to CASTQRGGNYGYTF.

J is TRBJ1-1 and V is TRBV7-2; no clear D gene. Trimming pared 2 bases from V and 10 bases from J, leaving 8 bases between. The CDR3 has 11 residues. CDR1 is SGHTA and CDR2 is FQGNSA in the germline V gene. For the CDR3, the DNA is TGTGCCAGCAGCTTATTAGAGTTAGCTTTCTTT. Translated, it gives CASSLLELAFF.

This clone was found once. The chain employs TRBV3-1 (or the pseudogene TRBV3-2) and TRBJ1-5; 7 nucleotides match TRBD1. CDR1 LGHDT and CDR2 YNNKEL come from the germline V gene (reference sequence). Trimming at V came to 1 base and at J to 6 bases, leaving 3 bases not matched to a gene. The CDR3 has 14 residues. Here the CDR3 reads CASSQGQGGQPQHF. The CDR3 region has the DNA TGTGCCAGCAGCCAAGGACAGGGAGGTCAGCCCCAGCATTTT.

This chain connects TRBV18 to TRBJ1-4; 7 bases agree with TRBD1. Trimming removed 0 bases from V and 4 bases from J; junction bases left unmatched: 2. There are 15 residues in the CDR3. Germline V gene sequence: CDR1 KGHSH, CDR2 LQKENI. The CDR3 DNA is TGTGCCAGCTCACCACCCGGACAGGATAATGAAAAACTGTTTTTT. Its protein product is CASSPPGQDNEKLFF.

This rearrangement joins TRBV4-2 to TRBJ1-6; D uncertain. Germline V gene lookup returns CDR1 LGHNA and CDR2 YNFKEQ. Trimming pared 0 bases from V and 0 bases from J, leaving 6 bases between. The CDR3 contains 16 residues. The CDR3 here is CASSQESSSYNSPLHF. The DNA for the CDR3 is TGTGCCAGCAGCCAAGAGTCGAGCTCCTATAATTCACCCCTCCACTTT.

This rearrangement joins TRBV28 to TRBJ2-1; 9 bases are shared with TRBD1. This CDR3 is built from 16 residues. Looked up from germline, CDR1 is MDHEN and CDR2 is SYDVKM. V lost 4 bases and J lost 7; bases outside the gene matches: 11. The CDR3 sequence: CASSSPRGQGRNEQFF. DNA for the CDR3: TGTGCCAGCAGTTCACCCAGGGGACAGGGCAGGAATGAGCAGTTCTTC.

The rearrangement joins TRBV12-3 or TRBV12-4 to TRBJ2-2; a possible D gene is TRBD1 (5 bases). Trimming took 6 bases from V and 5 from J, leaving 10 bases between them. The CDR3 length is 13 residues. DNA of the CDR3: TGTGCCAGCAGCCGACAGACAACCGGGGAGCTGTTTTTT. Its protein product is CASSRQTTGELFF.

The CDR3 protein is CATSDRREQYF. The CDR3 nucleotides are TGTGCCACCAGTGACCGCCGGGAGCAGTACTTC. The chain is built from TRBV24-1 and TRBJ2-7; unclear D gene. The germline V and J ends were trimmed by 4 bases and 7 bases, with 7 bases remaining between them. The CDR3 is 11 amino acids. CDR1 is KGHDR, CDR2 SFDVKD, per germline.

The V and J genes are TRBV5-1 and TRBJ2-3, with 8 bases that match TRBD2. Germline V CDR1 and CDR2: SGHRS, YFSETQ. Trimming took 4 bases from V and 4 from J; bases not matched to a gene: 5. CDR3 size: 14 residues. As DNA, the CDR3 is TGCGCCAGCAGCAATGAAGCGGGAGCAGATACGCAGTATTTT. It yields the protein CASSNEAGADTQYF.

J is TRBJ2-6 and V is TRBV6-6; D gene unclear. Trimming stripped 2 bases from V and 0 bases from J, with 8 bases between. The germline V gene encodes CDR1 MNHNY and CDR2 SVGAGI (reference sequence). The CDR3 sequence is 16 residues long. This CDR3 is CASSYGGFSGANVLTF. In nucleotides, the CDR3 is TGTGCCAGCAGTTACGGCGGATTCTCTGGGGCCAACGTCCTGACTTTC.

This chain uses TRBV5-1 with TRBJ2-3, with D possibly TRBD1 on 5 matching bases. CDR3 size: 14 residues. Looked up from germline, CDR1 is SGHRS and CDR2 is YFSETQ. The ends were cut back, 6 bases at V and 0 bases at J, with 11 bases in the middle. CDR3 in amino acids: CASMRQPSTDTQYF. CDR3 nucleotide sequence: TGCGCCAGCATGCGACAGCCTAGCACAGATACGCAGTATTTT.

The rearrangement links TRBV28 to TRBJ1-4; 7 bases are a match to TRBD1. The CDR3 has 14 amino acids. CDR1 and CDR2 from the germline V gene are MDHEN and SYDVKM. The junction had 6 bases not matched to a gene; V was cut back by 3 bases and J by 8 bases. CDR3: CASSLGTVQEKLFF. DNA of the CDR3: TGTGCCAGCAGTTTGGGGACAGTCCAAGAAAAACTGTTTTTT.

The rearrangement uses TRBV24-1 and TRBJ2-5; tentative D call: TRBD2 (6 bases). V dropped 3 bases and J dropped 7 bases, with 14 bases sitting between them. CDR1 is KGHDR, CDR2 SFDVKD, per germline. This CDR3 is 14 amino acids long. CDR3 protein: CATSDTGTLGTQYF. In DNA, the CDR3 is TGTGCCACCAGTGATACCGGGACTCTGGGGACCCAGTACTTC.